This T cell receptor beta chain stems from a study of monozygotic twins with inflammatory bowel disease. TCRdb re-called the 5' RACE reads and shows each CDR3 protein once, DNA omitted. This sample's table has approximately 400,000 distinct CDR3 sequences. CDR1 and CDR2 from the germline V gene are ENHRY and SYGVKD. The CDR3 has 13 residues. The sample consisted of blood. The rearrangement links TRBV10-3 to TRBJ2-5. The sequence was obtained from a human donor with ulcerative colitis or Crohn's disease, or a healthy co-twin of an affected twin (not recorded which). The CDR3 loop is CAISESTRETQYF.